The rows below give T cell receptor beta chains drawn from one sample of a study of T cell responses to AZD1222 COVID-19 vaccine. Generated by immunoSEQ multiplex PCR, the TCRdb table keeps only in-frame clones and is missing some. This table has 130,000 to 150,000 clones, about 90% appearing once. Material: peripheral blood, obtained on day 0 of MenACWY control vaccination. All receptors derive from an adult in good health. Each CDR3 is given with its conserved first and last residue. Each record gives: clone size, CDR3 length, V gene, D gene, J gene, CDR3 DNA, CDR3 protein. D genes are given only for firm matches. The size entry is marked missing in some rows and otherwise reads once, few, many or a size class.

size: NA
length: 13
V: TRBV5-1
D: NA
J: TRBJ1-2
DNA: TGCGCCAGCAGCAGGGAGGATCACTATGGCTACACCTTC
CDR3: CASSREDHYGYTF

size: NA
length: 14
V: TRBV2
D: NA
J: TRBJ1-3
DNA: TGTGCCACCGGACAGATGGAATCTGGAAACACCATATATTTT
CDR3: CATGQMESGNTIYF

size: NA
length: 13
V: TRBV7-3
D: NA
J: TRBJ1-1
DNA: TGTGCCAGCAGCCCCCTCCCCGGGACTGAAGCTTTCTTT
CDR3: CASSPLPGTEAFF

size: NA
length: 14
V: TRBV6-5
D: NA
J: TRBJ1-1
DNA: TGTGCCAGCAAGGCGGGGGCGGAGAACACTGAAGCTTTCTTT
CDR3: CASKAGAENTEAFF

size: NA
length: 13
V: TRBV2
D: TRBD2
J: TRBJ2-1
DNA: TGTGCCGGCCGATCGAGCGGGAGCAATGAGCAGTTCTTC
CDR3: CAGRSSGSNEQFF

size: NA
length: 18
V: TRBV2
D: TRBD1
J: TRBJ1-6
DNA: TGTGCCAGCAGTGCTACCTACCGGACAGGAGCTTATAATTCACCCCTCCACTTT
CDR3: CASSATYRTGAYNSPLHF

size: NA
length: 14
V: TRBV7-9
D: NA
J: TRBJ1-4
DNA: TGTGCCAGCAGCTTAGGTCAACAGAATGAAAAACTGTTTTTT
CDR3: CASSLGQQNEKLFF

size: NA
length: 12
V: TRBV28
D: NA
J: TRBJ2-7
DNA: TGTGCCAGCAGTCGGTCTGACTACGAGCAGTACTTC
CDR3: CASSRSDYEQYF

size: NA
length: 14
V: TRBV18
D: NA
J: TRBJ1-1
DNA: TGTGCCAGCTCACTCAGGACAGAGCATACTGAAGCTTTCTTT
CDR3: CASSLRTEHTEAFF

size: NA
length: 16
V: TRBV5-1
D: TRBD1
J: TRBJ1-2
DNA: TGCGCCAGCAGCCCCCGGGGACAGGTAGACGCTGATGGCTACACCTTC
CDR3: CASSPRGQVDADGYTF

size: NA
length: 15
V: TRBV2
D: NA
J: TRBJ1-5
DNA: TGTGCCAGCAGAGTCGACGTCGGGCGGAATCAGCCCCAGCATTTT
CDR3: CASRVDVGRNQPQHF

size: NA
length: 13
V: TRBV14
D: NA
J: TRBJ2-7
DNA: TGTGCCAGCAGCCAAGTCTATTCCTACGAGCAGTACTTC
CDR3: CASSQVYSYEQYF

size: NA
length: 14
V: TRBV10-3
D: TRBD1
J: TRBJ1-2
DNA: TGTGCCATCAATTCCGGGACAGGGGGCCCTGGCTACACCTTC
CDR3: CAINSGTGGPGYTF

size: NA
length: 13
V: TRBV10-3
D: NA
J: TRBJ2-1
DNA: TGTGCCATCAGTACAGAGATCTACAATGAGCAGTTCTTC
CDR3: CAISTEIYNEQFF

size: NA
length: 13
V: TRBV5-1
D: NA
J: TRBJ2-3
DNA: TGCGCCAGCAGCCCGGACACCACAGATACGCAGTATTTT
CDR3: CASSPDTTDTQYF

size: NA
length: 15
V: TRBV5-4
D: NA
J: TRBJ1-1
DNA: TGTGCCAGCAGACCCGCCGGCGCTTGGAACACTGAAGCTTTCTTT
CDR3: CASRPAGAWNTEAFF

size: NA
length: 13
V: TRBV9
D: NA
J: TRBJ2-5
DNA: TGTGCCAGCAGCGTAGTAAGTCACGAGACCCAGTACTTC
CDR3: CASSVVSHETQYF

size: NA
length: 13
V: TRBV10-3
D: NA
J: TRBJ1-2
DNA: TGTGCCATCACCTTCGGGAGGGAAGTGGGCTACACCTTC
CDR3: CAITFGREVGYTF

size: NA
length: 16
V: TRBV7-9
D: TRBD1
J: TRBJ2-7
DNA: TGTGCCAGCAGTCCCTTCCGGGACAGCCTCTCCTACGAGCAGTACTTC
CDR3: CASSPFRDSLSYEQYF

size: NA
length: 16
V: TRBV5-1
D: TRBD2
J: TRBJ2-1
DNA: TGCGCCAGCAGCTTGCCCGGGACTAGCGGGGGCCATGAGCAGTTCTTC
CDR3: CASSLPGTSGGHEQFF

size: NA
length: 14
V: TRBV28
D: NA
J: TRBJ1-2
DNA: TGTGCCAGCAGTTTAGTCACAGTCAACTATGGCTACACCTTC
CDR3: CASSLVTVNYGYTF

size: NA
length: 14
V: TRBV5-1
D: NA
J: TRBJ2-2
DNA: TGCGCCAGCAGCCCCGACGCTTACACCGGGGAGCTGTTTTTT
CDR3: CASSPDAYTGELFF

size: NA
length: 14
V: TRBV27
D: TRBD2
J: TRBJ2-7
DNA: TGTGCCAGCAGTTTATCGGGGGGGGGCTACGAGCAGTACTTC
CDR3: CASSLSGGGYEQYF

size: NA
length: 16
V: TRBV9
D: NA
J: TRBJ1-1
DNA: TGTGCCAGCAGCGTAGGAGGAAGGGGGTGGGACACTGAAGCTTTCTTT
CDR3: CASSVGGRGWDTEAFF

size: NA
length: 19
V: TRBV9
D: TRBD1
J: TRBJ1-2
DNA: TGTGCCAGCAGCGTAGGTCCCTTTGGGACAGGGGGAGTTGACTATGGCTACACCTTC
CDR3: CASSVGPFGTGGVDYGYTF

size: NA
length: 13
V: TRBV5-4
D: TRBD2
J: TRBJ2-1
DNA: TGTGCCGCAGGGACTAGAGTCTACAATGAGCAGTTCTTC
CDR3: CAAGTRVYNEQFF

size: NA
length: 14
V: TRBV5-1
D: NA
J: TRBJ2-7
DNA: TGCGCCAGCAGCCCCGGGTCCCCCTCATACGAGCAGTACTTC
CDR3: CASSPGSPSYEQYF

size: NA
length: 15
V: TRBV5-1
D: TRBD1
J: TRBJ2-1
DNA: TGCGCCAGCAGCTTGGGAGGGACAGAATACAATGAGCAGTTCTTC
CDR3: CASSLGGTEYNEQFF

size: NA
length: 13
V: TRBV29-1
D: NA
J: TRBJ2-7
DNA: TGCAGCGTTGAAGTGGGCAGGGGTGGAGAGCAGTACTTC
CDR3: CSVEVGRGGEQYF

size: few
length: 15
V: TRBV9
D: TRBD2
J: TRBJ2-7
DNA: TGTGCCAGCAGCCAGGGACTAGCGTTCTCCTACGAGCAGTACTTC
CDR3: CASSQGLAFSYEQYF

size: NA
length: 14
V: TRBV28
D: NA
J: TRBJ1-3
DNA: TGTGCCAGCTTCGAAGGGGACGCTGGAAACACCATATATTTT
CDR3: CASFEGDAGNTIYF

size: NA
length: 16
V: TRBV2
D: TRBD1
J: TRBJ1-5
DNA: TGTGCCAGCAGTGGCGGGACAGGAGTTAGCAATCAGCCCCAGCATTTT
CDR3: CASSGGTGVSNQPQHF

size: NA
length: 11
V: TRBV6-5
D: NA
J: TRBJ1-1
DNA: TGTGCCAGCGGGTTCAGAATTGAAGCTTTCTTT
CDR3: CASGFRIEAFF

size: once
length: 14
V: TRBV19
D: TRBD1
J: TRBJ1-2
DNA: TGTGCCAGTACTGACACGACAGGGAACTATGGCTACACCTTC
CDR3: CASTDTTGNYGYTF

size: NA
length: 15
V: TRBV3-1/TRBV3-2
D: TRBD1
J: TRBJ1-4
DNA: TGTGCCAGCAGCCAAAGGGGGCTCGGTAATGAAAAACTGTTTTTT
CDR3: CASSQRGLGNEKLFF

size: NA
length: 15
V: TRBV4-1
D: NA
J: TRBJ1-2
DNA: TGCGCCAGCAGCCAAGATGGGAAAGGGGGGTATGGCTACACCTTC
CDR3: CASSQDGKGGYGYTF

size: NA
length: 12
V: TRBV5-1
D: NA
J: TRBJ2-1
DNA: TGCGCCAGCGGGATGGGATACAATGAGCAGTTCTTC
CDR3: CASGMGYNEQFF

size: NA
length: 15
V: TRBV28
D: NA
J: TRBJ1-5
DNA: TGTGCCAGCAGCACCGGGACAAGGAGCAATCAGCCCCAGCATTTT
CDR3: CASSTGTRSNQPQHF

size: NA
length: 12
V: TRBV6-2/TRBV6-3
D: NA
J: TRBJ1-2
DNA: TGTGCCAGCAGGCCTTACAGGGCGGGCTACACCTTC
CDR3: CASRPYRAGYTF

size: NA
length: 15
V: TRBV27
D: TRBD1
J: TRBJ1-2
DNA: TGTGCCAGCAGTTCGGGGACAGGGAGAGGGTATGGCTACACCTTC
CDR3: CASSSGTGRGYGYTF

size: NA
length: 14
V: TRBV7-9
D: NA
J: TRBJ1-1
DNA: TGTGCCAGCAGCCACACCACAGAGAACACTGAAGCTTTCTTT
CDR3: CASSHTTENTEAFF

size: NA
length: 14
V: TRBV6-5
D: NA
J: TRBJ2-7
DNA: TGTGCCAGCAGCGAGGGAGGGGGCCTCTACGAGCAGTACTTC
CDR3: CASSEGGGLYEQYF

size: few
length: 14
V: TRBV5-1
D: NA
J: TRBJ1-1
DNA: TGCGCCAGCAGCCCCTTGATGGTGAACACTGAAGCTTTCTTT
CDR3: CASSPLMVNTEAFF

size: NA
length: 15
V: TRBV6-4
D: NA
J: TRBJ1-1
DNA: TGTGCCAGCAGTGACTCACCGGGGGGGAACACTGAAGCTTTCTTT
CDR3: CASSDSPGGNTEAFF

size: once
length: 14
V: TRBV7-3
D: NA
J: TRBJ2-3
DNA: TGTGCCAGCAGCCCGCGGGGTTTCACAGATACGCAGTATTTT
CDR3: CASSPRGFTDTQYF

size: NA
length: 14
V: TRBV27
D: TRBD1
J: TRBJ2-7
DNA: TGTGCCAGCAGTCCCGAGGACAGGTTATACGAGCAGTACTTC
CDR3: CASSPEDRLYEQYF

size: NA
length: 14
V: TRBV28
D: TRBD1
J: TRBJ1-1
DNA: TGTGCCAGCAGTTTAAGGGGGCGCGCGGCTGAAGCTTTCTTT
CDR3: CASSLRGRAAEAFF

size: NA
length: 14
V: TRBV6-5
D: NA
J: TRBJ1-4
DNA: TGTGCCAGCACCCGGGCCATCCAATATGAAAAACTGTTTTTT
CDR3: CASTRAIQYEKLFF

size: NA
length: 14
V: TRBV6-5
D: NA
J: TRBJ2-5
DNA: TGTGCCAGCAGCCGGACCCGGGCCATGGAGACCCAGTACTTC
CDR3: CASSRTRAMETQYF

size: NA
length: 16
V: TRBV7-9
D: TRBD1
J: TRBJ1-3
DNA: TGTGCCAGCAGCTTAGGTACAGGGGGCCGTGGAAACACCATATATTTT
CDR3: CASSLGTGGRGNTIYF

size: NA
length: 13
V: TRBV6-6
D: NA
J: TRBJ1-2
DNA: TGTGCCAGCAGTTACTCGAGGCAGGATGGCTACACCTTC
CDR3: CASSYSRQDGYTF

size: NA
length: 13
V: TRBV3-1/TRBV3-2
D: NA
J: TRBJ1-1
DNA: TGTGCCAGCAGCGACACAGGTACCACTGAAGCTTTCTTT
CDR3: CASSDTGTTEAFF

size: NA
length: 15
V: TRBV2
D: NA
J: TRBJ2-7
DNA: TGTGCCAGCAGTGAAGCGCTCAGGGCGACCTACGAGCAGTACTTC
CDR3: CASSEALRATYEQYF

size: NA
length: 15
V: TRBV4-1
D: NA
J: TRBJ1-1
DNA: TGCGCCAGCAGCCTTTCAGGGGTCATGAACACTGAAGCTTTCTTT
CDR3: CASSLSGVMNTEAFF